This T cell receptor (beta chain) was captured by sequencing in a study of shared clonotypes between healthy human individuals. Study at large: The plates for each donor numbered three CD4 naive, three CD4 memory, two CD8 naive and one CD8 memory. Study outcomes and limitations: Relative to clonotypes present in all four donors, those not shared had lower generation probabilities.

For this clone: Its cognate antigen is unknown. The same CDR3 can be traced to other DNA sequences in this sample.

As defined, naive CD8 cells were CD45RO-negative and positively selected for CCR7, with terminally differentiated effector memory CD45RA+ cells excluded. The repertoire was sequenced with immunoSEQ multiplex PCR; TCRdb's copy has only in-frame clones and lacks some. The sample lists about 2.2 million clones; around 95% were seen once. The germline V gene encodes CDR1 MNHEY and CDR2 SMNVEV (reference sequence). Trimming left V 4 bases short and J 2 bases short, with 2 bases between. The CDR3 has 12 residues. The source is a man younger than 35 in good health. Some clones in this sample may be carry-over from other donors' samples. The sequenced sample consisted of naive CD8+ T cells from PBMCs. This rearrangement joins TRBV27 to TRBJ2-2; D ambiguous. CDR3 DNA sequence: TGTGCCAGCAGTTCCAACACCGGGGAGCTGTTTTTT. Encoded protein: CASSSNTGELFF.